Each of the 14 T cell receptor beta chains below was sequenced from the same sample in a study of spatial heterogeneity in lung cancer. This sample's time point: sample taken at primary tumor resection. Tumor, nontumor lung or frozen PBMC supplied whole RNA, sequenced without sorting. Via MiXCR, TCRdb re-called the 5' RACE reads, giving one row per CDR3 protein. The sample consists of fewer than 7,500 distinct CDR3 sequences, roughly 21% of them appearing once. The sequencing used PBMCs, collected at surgery. Every receptor here comes from a female donor with early-stage non-small cell lung cancer.

By sample fraction, this clonotype is medium-sized. The V gene is TRBV7-2, the J gene TRBJ2-7; the match to TRBD1 covers 7 bases. This CDR3 has 14 amino acids. V was clipped by 2 bases and J by 4 bases; unmatched bases: 5. Germline CDR1 SGHTA, CDR2 FQGNSA. CDR3 residues: CASSLSSQGYEQYV. For the CDR3, the DNA is TGTGCCAGCAGCTTAAGCTCACAGGGGTACGAGCAGTACGTC.

This clonotype was seen many times. The chain recombines TRBV12-5 with TRBJ2-7; a weak D match, TRBD2 (6 bases). The CDR3 has 15 residues. The germline gives CDR1 LGHNT, CDR2 FRNRAP. The V end lost 0 bases, the J end lost 5 bases, and 14 bases lay between the germline ends. The CDR3 sequence: CASGLVTGGRDEQYF. The CDR3 DNA reads as TGTGCTAGTGGTTTGGTTACCGGGGGTAGGGACGAGCAGTACTTC.

The sample holds one count of this clonotype. The chain carries TRBV7-9 and TRBJ2-1; 12 bases are shared with TRBD2. J was trimmed by 5 bases and V by 5 bases; bases with no gene match: 7. There are 16 residues in the CDR3. The V gene's germline CDR1 is SEHNR and CDR2 FQNEAQ (reference sequence). This chain's CDR3 is CASSPYASGRDNEQFF. The CDR3 DNA reads as TGTGCCAGCAGCCCCTATGCTAGCGGGAGGGACAATGAGCAGTTCTTC.

Ten or more counts support this clonotype. The chain recombines TRBV27 with TRBJ2-7; 10 positions match TRBD1. Germline loops: CDR1 MNHEY, CDR2 SMNVEV (reference sequence). The CDR3 totals 15 residues. The ends lost 5 bases at V and 5 bases at J; junction bases unmatched: 9. The CDR3: CASSDPGQGSDEQYF. The CDR3 bases are TGTGCCAGCAGTGATCCGGGACAGGGGTCTGACGAGCAGTACTTC.

In its sample, this clonotype is medium-sized. This chain links TRBV11-3 with TRBJ1-6; D is ambiguous. The CDR3 contains 14 residues. The germline V gene encodes CDR1 SGHNT and CDR2 YENEEA. The V and J ends lost 2 bases and 6 bases respectively, with 8 bases between them. CDR3 residues: CASSLSGTNSPLHF. The CDR3 nucleotides read TGTGCCAGCAGCTTATCGGGAACTAATTCACCCCTCCACTTT.

J is TRBJ2-1 and V is TRBV18; D unresolved. V was trimmed by 4 bases and J by 4 bases, leaving 8 bases between them. Per germline, CDR1 KGHSH and CDR2 LQKENI. The CDR3 is made up of 13 amino acids. CDR3 in amino acids: CASSHRIYNEQFF. CDR3 coding DNA: TGTGCCAGCTCACACAGAATATACAATGAGCAGTTCTTC.

This chain links TRBV11-2 with TRBJ2-3; TRBD2 agrees at 9 bases. In germline, CDR1 is SGHAT, CDR2 FQNNGV. The CDR3 is 19 residues long. V lost 2 bases, J lost 2 bases, and 14 bases stayed unmatched. The CDR3 loop reads CASSLFKLVAGANTDTQYF. The CDR3 nucleotides are TGTGCCAGCAGCTTATTCAAGTTGGTAGCGGGAGCTAACACAGATACGCAGTATTTT. The full variable domain, in which reference TRBV11-2 and TRBJ2-3 provide the parts outside the CDR3, is EAGVAQSPRYKIIEKRQSVAFWCNPISGHATLYWYQQILGQGPKLLIQFQNNGVVDDSQLPKDRFSAERLKGVDSTLKIQPAKLEDSAVYLCASSLFKLVAGANTDTQYFGPGTRLTVL.

J is TRBJ2-2 and V is TRBV20-1; 8 bases fit TRBD1. The CDR3 is 13 amino acids. Trimming took 3 bases from V and 7 from J; bases not matched to a gene: 4. In germline, CDR1 is DFQATT, CDR2 SNEGSKA (reference sequence). The CDR3 spells CSASLTGGGELFF. Here the CDR3 DNA reads TGCAGTGCTAGTCTTACAGGGGGCGGGGAGCTGTTTTTT.

This clonotype has at least ten counts. The rearrangement links TRBV5-1 to TRBJ1-6; D not resolved. Germline V gene sequence: CDR1 SGHRS, CDR2 YFSETQ. This CDR3 is built from 14 residues. The V and J ends lost 0 bases and 7 bases respectively, with 8 bases between them. CDR3 DNA: TGCGCCAGCAGCTTGGGAGCGAGGAATTCACCCCTCCACTTT. It codes for CASSLGARNSPLHF.

This clonotype qualifies as medium-sized. The V and J genes are TRBV29-1 and TRBJ1-1; D is possibly TRBD1 (5 bases). The CDR3 has 14 residues. Germline CDR1 is SQVTM and CDR2 is ANQGSEA. Trimming shortened V by 6 bases and J by 1 base, and 15 bases separated the two germline ends. CDR3 in amino acids: CSVRRAEENTEAFF. The CDR3 nucleotides read TGCAGCGTCCGCAGGGCAGAGGAGAACACTGAAGCTTTCTTT.

With regard to this clonotype: A read error may account for a junction end that differs from germline. The V gene is TRBV28, the J gene TRBJ1-1; D is unresolved. The CDR3 runs to 15 residues. Germline CDR1 reads MDHEN; CDR2 reads SYDVKM. The CDR3 sequence is CASSFGVYTTTEASF. Here the CDR3 DNA reads TGTGCCAGCAGTTTTGGCGTGTACACGACCACTGAAGCTTCCTTT.

The V and J genes are TRBV3-1 and TRBJ2-7; no clear D. CDR1 LGHDT and CDR2 YNNKEL come from the germline V gene (reference sequence). The CDR3 has 12 residues. Trimming pared 0 bases from V and 3 bases from J, leaving 3 bases between. CDR3 sequence: CASSQEDYEQYF. DNA of the CDR3: TGTGCCAGCAGCCAAGAGGACTACGAGCAGTACTTC.

This clonotype is judged medium-sized. This rearrangement joins TRBV7-8 to TRBJ1-5, with D unclear. This CDR3 has 12 residues. The V end lost 1 base, the J end lost 7 bases, and 5 bases lay between the germline ends. Germline V lookup: CDR1 SGHVS, CDR2 FQNEAQ. The CDR3 reads CASSLELQPQHF. As DNA, the CDR3 is TGTGCCAGCAGCTTAGAATTGCAGCCCCAGCATTTT.

In this sample, this clonotype turned up a few times. This sequence joins TRBV7-6 and TRBJ2-5, with TRBD2 matching 7 bases. The CDR3 length is 15 residues. Germline-derived CDR1 and CDR2 are SGHVS and FNYEAQ. Trimming removed 1 base from V and 0 bases from J; junction bases left unmatched: 2. CDR3 protein: CASSLGREYQETQYF. Written as DNA, the CDR3 is TGTGCCAGCAGCTTAGGGCGGGAGTACCAAGAGACCCAGTACTTC.